Detailed here is one T cell receptor beta chain. Its antigen has not been determined. Per-base qualities were not stored, and no clone one base away is much larger. This sample includes further DNA sequences coding for the same CDR3. The data were obtained in a study of blood T cell repertoires in COVID-19 (dated by TCRdb to 2018 to 2021). Broadly, across the study: Collaborator samples came from the United States, Italy and Spain and covered acute and convalescent phases of COVID-19. The prospective study material was composed of cDNA or gDNA derived from T cells, B-cell-depleted T cells, or PBMCs. Deeply sampled blood TCRbeta repertoires from subjects exposed to, actively infected with, or recovered from COVID-19 were included in the dataset. The repertoires were released in a freely available public database meant as a resource for research on the immune response to SARS-CoV-2. The samples were drawn from two sources: the first 160 participants of the ongoing ImmuneRACE study, and fewer than 1,500 subjects contributed by 6 global collaborators. Sample metadata almost always included a de-identified subject ID, COVID-19 status, age in years and sex. Where available, HLA class I and class II types were taken from metadata supplied by the sample provider and were not determined by assay-based typing.

Points the paper makes about the study in general: Clinical and demographic metadata were provided uncurated, with the amount varying by source and participant.

Sequences SGHVS (CDR1) and FQNEAQ (CDR2) are obtained from the germline V gene. The junction carries 23 bases between V and J, which are trimmed by 8 bases and 4 bases respectively. The CDR3 starts with the cysteine, ends with the phenylalanine, and has 16 residues. Of all the DNA, just the CDR3 is kept, 48 bases in frame from base 1. In Seattle, one collaborating source enrolled patients while the infection was active and tracked those patients longitudinally over the course of disease. The collaborating institutions used their own protocols to collect whole blood in K2EDTA tubes. For TCRbeta analysis, collaborators shipped samples as frozen whole blood, isolated PBMCs, or DNA extracted from either of those sample types. TCRbeta CDR3 regions were amplified from genomic DNA by means of the immunoSEQ Assay, a bias-controlled multiplex PCR. Turning to the authors' computational methods: Within the assay, amplification of reference gene primers was used to estimate how many nucleated cells each sample contained. To quantify the absolute abundance of each unique TCRbeta CDR3 rearrangement, sequence reads were collapsed and filtered. Productive Simpson clonality was computed per sample as the square root of Simpson's diversity index over productive rearrangements. TCRdb holds this immuneACCESS table with in-frame rearrangements only. Some clones are missing; in checked studies, unresolved V genes explain under half, and the rest has no known cause. The V and J calls and clone size were taken over from that table, and D and trimming were inferred from the DNA. The table for this sample lists 380,000 or so clones; approximately 86% of them were counted only once. The ten largest clones capture roughly 6.6% of the sample.

This TCR was sampled from a woman in her fifties or sixties with COVID-19, enrolled during active disease. Recombination joined TRBV7-8 with TRBJ1-2, with no confidently assigned D gene. The material sequenced was peripheral blood. The DNA reads TGTGCCAGCTCCATCGGCGCGTCCGGAGGGATCTATGGCTACACCTTC. Its translation is CASSIGASGGIYGYTF.